The entry below describes one T cell receptor beta chain. The data are from a study of CDR3 diversity in severe acne. CDR3 length equals 17 residues. Germline V gene lookup returns CDR1 MNHEY and CDR2 SVGAGI. V gave up 4 bases and J gave up 1 base, with 19 bases separating them. Each CDR3 protein gets one entry after TCRdb re-called the PCR reads with MiXCR. The table lists more than 70,000 distinct CDR3 sequences, over 45% of them singletons. This sequence was found in a male donor in good health, serving as a control. The sequencing input was blood. The chain employs TRBV6-5 and TRBJ1-1, with a weak D call TRBD1 (6 bases). The CDR3: CASSLLPEQGGNTEAFF. CDR3 sequence (DNA): TGTGCCAGCAGTTTACTTCCTGAACAGGGCGGGAACACTGAAGCTTTCTTT.